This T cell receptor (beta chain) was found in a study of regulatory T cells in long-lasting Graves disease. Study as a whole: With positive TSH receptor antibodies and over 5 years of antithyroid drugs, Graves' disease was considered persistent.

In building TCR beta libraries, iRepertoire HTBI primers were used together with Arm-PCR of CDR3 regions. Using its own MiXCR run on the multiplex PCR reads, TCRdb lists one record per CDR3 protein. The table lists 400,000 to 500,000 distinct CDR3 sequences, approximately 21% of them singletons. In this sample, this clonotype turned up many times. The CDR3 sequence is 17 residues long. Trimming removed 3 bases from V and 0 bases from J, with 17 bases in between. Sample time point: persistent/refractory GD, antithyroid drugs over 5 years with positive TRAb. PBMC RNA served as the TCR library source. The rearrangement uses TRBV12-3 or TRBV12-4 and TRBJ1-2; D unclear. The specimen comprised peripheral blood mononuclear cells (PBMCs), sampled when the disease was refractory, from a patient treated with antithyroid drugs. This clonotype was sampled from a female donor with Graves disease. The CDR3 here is CASSFIGPDRTNYGYTF. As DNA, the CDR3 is TGTGCCAGCAGTTTTATCGGCCCGGACCGCACTAACTATGGCTACACCTTC.